This T cell receptor beta chain appears in the sequencing data of a study of T cell responses to AZD1222 COVID-19 vaccine. The study's findings and limits: A rise in Spike-specific TCR breadth and depth followed two AZD1222 doses.

The protocol was immunoSEQ multiplex PCR, while the TCRdb copy is restricted to in-frame clones and leaves out a portion. The repertoire holds 180,000 or so clones, with approximately 95% as singletons. For this clone: Its matching antigen is unknown.

The germline gives CDR1 SGHKS, CDR2 YYEKEE (reference sequence). The CDR3 sequence is 15 residues long. The trim removed 4 bases at V and 8 bases at J, leaving 10 bases unmatched. This clonotype originated in an adult in good health. Sample: peripheral blood, taken on day 0 of AZD1222 vaccination. This chain links TRBV5-5 with TRBJ2-3; 10 positions agree with TRBD1. CDR3 nucleotides: TGTGCCAGCAGCGGGCGAGGGACAGGGGACGGTACGCAGTATTTT. It yields the protein CASSGRGTGDGTQYF.